These 23 T cell receptor beta chains originate from one sample sequenced in a study of T cell responses to AZD1222 COVID-19 vaccine. This table comes from immunoSEQ multiplex PCR, and its TCRdb copy is limited to in-frame clones, with some not included. The top ten clones hold under 8.5% of a sample with approximately 100,000 clones, less than 95% of them seen once. Source: peripheral blood, taken 28 days after the second AZD1222 dose. The receptor source for this set is an adult who received the AZD1222 COVID-19 vaccine.

The rearrangement links TRBV10-3 to TRBJ1-2, with 8 bases lining up with TRBD1. The germline gives CDR1 ENHRY, CDR2 SYGVKD. Trimming at V came to 3 bases and at J to 4 bases, leaving 13 bases not matched to a gene. This CDR3 comprises 17 residues. The CDR3 sequence: CAISETGQVARGYGYTF. In DNA form, the CDR3 reads TGTGCCATCAGTGAAACGGGACAGGTAGCTAGGGGCTATGGCTACACCTTC.

The chain is built from TRBV9 and TRBJ1-6; no reliable D call. The V gene lost 0 bases and the J gene lost 2 bases, with 6 bases spanning the gap. The CDR3 totals 15 residues. Germline CDR1 reads SGDLS; CDR2 reads YYNGEE. CDR3 sequence (DNA): TGTGCCAGCAGCGTAGACCAGGCCTATAATTCACCCCTCCACTTT. It encodes CASSVDQAYNSPLHF.

The rearrangement joins TRBV3-1 (or the pseudogene TRBV3-2) to TRBJ1-3; D is ambiguous. Between the trimmed V and J ends, which lost 0 bases and 0 bases, there was a span of 6 bases. The CDR3 is 15 amino acids. CDR1 is LGHDT, CDR2 YNNKEL, per germline (reference sequence). CDR3 amino acids: CASSQDGLSGNTIYF. The CDR3 nucleotides read TGTGCCAGCAGCCAAGACGGTCTCTCTGGAAACACCATATATTTT.

V usage is TRBV18 and J usage is TRBJ1-5, with TRBD1 matching 12 bases. The germline V gene has CDR1 KGHSH and CDR2 LQKENI. V shed 3 bases, J shed 6 bases, and the junction held 3 bases outside the gene matches. There are 15 residues in the CDR3. CDR3 DNA sequence: TGTGCCAGCTCACCGGGGACAGGGGGCCTTCAGCCCCAGCATTTT. Translation: CASSPGTGGLQPQHF.

This clone has a handful of counts. The chain carries TRBV10-2 and TRBJ1-5; D is perhaps TRBD1 (5 bases). The germline V gene encodes CDR1 WSHSY and CDR2 SAAADI. Trimming removed 4 bases from V and 3 bases from J, with 7 bases in between. This CDR3 is 13 amino acids long. DNA of the CDR3: TGCGCCAGCAGTGGGGACCTCAATCAGCCCCAGCATTTT. Protein sequence: CASSGDLNQPQHF.

The chain employs TRBV7-9 and TRBJ2-2; D is possibly TRBD1 (6 bases). The length of the CDR3 is 14 residues. The V end lost 2 bases, the J end lost 4 bases, and 8 bases lay between the germline ends. Germline-derived CDR1 and CDR2 are SEHNR and FQNEAQ (reference sequence). The CDR3 DNA reads as TGTGCCAGCAGCTTAACAGGGACCACCGGGGAGCTGTTTTTT. Protein sequence: CASSLTGTTGELFF.

This chain links TRBV5-6 with TRBJ1-4; D gene unclear. Deletions cut 1 base from V and 7 bases from J, with 14 bases between. This CDR3 comprises 15 residues. Germline CDR1 SGHDT, CDR2 YYEEEE. The DNA of the CDR3 is TGTGCCAGCAGCTTGTATGGGGAGTTGGGTGAAAAACTGTTTTTT. Translating it yields CASSLYGELGEKLFF.

CDR3 nucleotides: TGTGCTAGTGGTTTGGTACTCCGACTAGCGGGGGGCGATTACACCGGGGAGCTGTTTTTT. Translation: CASGLVLRLAGGDYTGELFF. The V gene is TRBV12-5, the J gene TRBJ2-2; 13 nucleotides line up with TRBD2. The CDR3 consists of 20 residues. With 0 bases clipped from V and 3 bases from J, the junction kept 10 bases outside the gene matches. Germline V gene lookup returns CDR1 LGHNT and CDR2 FRNRAP. Complete variable domain (other parts from reference TRBV12-5 and TRBJ2-2): DARVTQTPRHKVTEMGQEVTMRCQPILGHNTVFWYRQTMMQGLELLAYFRNRAPLDDSGMPKDRFSAEMPDATLATLKIQPSEPRDSAVYFCASGLVLRLAGGDYTGELFFGEGSRLTVL.

The chain uses TRBV19 and TRBJ1-2, with a tentative D call TRBD1 (5 bases). CDR1 LNHDA and CDR2 SQIVND come from the germline V gene (reference sequence). Trimming pared 4 bases from V and 8 bases from J, leaving 14 bases between. CDR3 size: 13 residues. The CDR3 DNA follows: TGTGCCAGTAGTAATCGGCGGGGGGAAGGCTACACCTTC. It is translated as CASSNRRGEGYTF.

J is TRBJ1-2 and V is TRBV19; D is perhaps TRBD1 (6 bases). CDR3 length equals 19 residues. V dropped 4 bases and J dropped 6 bases, with 30 bases sitting between them. From germline, CDR1 is LNHDA and CDR2 SQIVND (reference sequence). The chain's CDR3 is CASSTLYFHNREVGDGYTF. As DNA, the CDR3 is TGTGCCAGTAGTACCCTATACTTCCACAACAGGGAGGTGGGCGATGGCTACACCTTC.

This clone was seen only once. The V gene is TRBV7-3, the J gene TRBJ2-3; maybe TRBD1 (5 bases). CDR3 size: 15 residues. Germline V gene sequence: CDR1 SGHTA, CDR2 FQGTGA. Trimming pared 2 bases from V and 3 bases from J, leaving 12 bases between. CDR3 residues: CASSLGAFGTDTQYF. CDR3 in DNA: TGTGCCAGCAGCTTAGGGGCGTTTGGGACAGATACGCAGTATTTT.

The V gene is TRBV2, the J gene TRBJ1-1; perhaps TRBD1 as D (6 bases). Germline V CDR1 and CDR2: SNHLY, FYNNEI. Trimming removed 6 bases from V and 9 bases from J, with 14 bases in between. The CDR3 is 12 amino acids. The CDR3 protein is CASRTGTEKAFF. CDR3 DNA sequence: TGTGCCAGCAGAACAGGGACGGAAAAAGCTTTCTTT. Combining the CDR3 with reference TRBV2 and TRBJ1-1 gives the whole variable domain EPEVTQTPSHQVTQMGQEVILRCVPISNHLYFYWYRQILGQKVEFLVSFYNNEISEKSEIFDDQFSVERPDGSNFTLKIRSTKLEDSAMYFCASRTGTEKAFFGQGTRLTVV.

This clone was counted at least ten times. V and J are TRBV7-9 and TRBJ2-1; D gene unclear. Germline loops: CDR1 SEHNR, CDR2 FQNEAQ (reference sequence). V gave up 3 bases and J gave up 5 bases, with 5 bases separating them. This CDR3 region has 12 residues. CDR3 DNA sequence: TGTGCCAGCAGCTTTGGAAACAATGAGCAGTTCTTC. Protein product: CASSFGNNEQFF.

The chain uses TRBV7-9 and TRBJ1-1, with D unresolved. CDR1 and CDR2 from the germline V gene are SEHNR and FQNEAQ (reference sequence). Between the trimmed V and J ends, which lost 8 bases and 2 bases, there was a span of 12 bases. The CDR3 has 13 amino acids. CDR3 DNA sequence: TGTGCCAGCGCAATCGACGGAAACACTGAAGCTTTCTTT. It translates to CASAIDGNTEAFF.

This chain links TRBV11-2 with TRBJ1-1; D might be TRBD1 (6 bases). CDR3 length equals 13 residues. CDR1 and CDR2 (germline): SGHAT, FQNNGV. Trimming took 5 bases from V and 9 from J, leaving 16 bases between them. The CDR3 DNA reads as TGTGCCAGCAGCATTGGGGGGGGCGCCCAAGCTTTCTTT. This translates into CASSIGGGAQAFF.

The V gene is TRBV5-8, the J gene TRBJ1-1; D is unclear. The CDR3 spans 14 residues. Between the trimmed V and J ends, which lost 0 bases and 1 base, there was a span of 7 bases. In germline, CDR1 is SGHTS, CDR2 YDEGEE. The CDR3 reads CASSLDLRNTEAFF. The CDR3 DNA reads as TGTGCCAGCAGCTTGGATCTTCGGAACACTGAAGCTTTCTTT.

The chain employs TRBV6-6 and TRBJ2-7; the D call may be TRBD1 or TRBD2 (5 bases each). With 7 bases removed from V and 6 bases from J, the gap between germline ends came to 16 bases. CDR3 length: 13 residues. CDR1 is MNHNY and CDR2 is SVGAGI in the germline V gene (reference sequence). The DNA for the CDR3 is TGTGCCAGCACCTCCCGAGGGGTAAGCGAGCAGTACTTC. Protein product: CASTSRGVSEQYF.

The chain joins TRBV18 to TRBJ2-7; unclear D gene. CDR1 is KGHSH and CDR2 is LQKENI in the germline V gene. The CDR3 length is 16 residues. Trimming cost V 2 bases and J 2 bases, with 16 bases left between them. DNA for the CDR3: TGTGCCAGCTCACCAAGATCAGGTGTGGGTCCCTACGAGCAGTACTTC. Its protein product is CASSPRSGVGPYEQYF.

The chain combines TRBV7-9 with TRBJ1-5; TRBD1 aligns across 10 bases. From germline, CDR1 is SEHNR and CDR2 FQNEAQ (reference sequence). Unmatched junction bases numbered 5, after V lost 4 bases and J lost 5 bases. The CDR3 covers 15 residues. Here the CDR3 reads CASSSRDRGDQPQHF. In nucleotides, the CDR3 is TGTGCCAGCAGCTCCCGGGACAGGGGAGATCAGCCCCAGCATTTT.

The chain carries TRBV30 and TRBJ1-2; D gene ambiguous. With 5 bases removed from V and 0 bases from J, the gap between germline ends came to 7 bases. From germline, CDR1 is GTSNPN and CDR2 SVGIG (reference sequence). The length of the CDR3 is 12 residues. CDR3 DNA: TGTGCCTGGGCTGACTCTAACTATGGCTACACCTTC. Protein: CAWADSNYGYTF.

The rearrangement joins TRBV7-8 to TRBJ2-7; 7 nucleotides align to TRBD1. The junction had 6 bases not matched to a gene; V was cut back by 5 bases and J by 2 bases. Germline CDR1 is SGHVS and CDR2 is FQNEAQ. The CDR3 has 14 residues. The CDR3 sequence is CASSRRQGPYEQYF. The CDR3 DNA reads as TGTGCCAGCAGCCGTAGACAGGGCCCCTACGAGCAGTACTTC. The variable domain in full, completed from reference TRBV7-8 and TRBJ2-7, reads GAGVSQSPRYKVAKRGQDVALRCDPISGHVSLFWYQQALGQGPEFLTYFQNEAQLDKSGLPSDRFFAERPEGSVSTLKIQRTQQEDSAVYLCASSRRQGPYEQYFGPGTRLTVT.

The V and J genes are TRBV6-5 and TRBJ1-2; D is unresolved. The CDR3 length is 10 residues. V was pared by 9 bases and J by 2 bases, with 4 bases between. The germline CDR1 and CDR2 sequences are MNHEY and SVGAGI. For the CDR3, the DNA is TGTGCCAGTGGAAACTATGGCTACACCTTC. Its protein product is CASGNYGYTF.

The chain links TRBV6-5 to TRBJ1-2; D possibly corresponds to TRBD1 (5 bases). The CDR3 is 11 amino acids. The ends were cut back, 4 bases at V and 12 bases at J, with 12 bases in the middle. Germline lookup yields CDR1 MNHEY and CDR2 SVGAGI. CDR3 sequence: CASSSRWGDTF. The CDR3 nucleotides read TGTGCCAGCAGTTCCCGGTGGGGGGACACCTTC.